Listed below are T cell receptor beta chains from one sample, sequenced in a study of Graves' ophthalmopathy and Graves' hyperthyroidism. One entry per CDR3 protein results from TCRdb running MiXCR on the multiplex PCR reads. The sample has around 670,000 distinct CDR3 sequences, about 44% seen once. Material for sequencing was peripheral blood. All receptors derive from an adult man with Graves' ophthalmopathy. The CDR3 runs from the conserved cysteine through the conserved F or W. The D gene is left open where the match is weak. Clone size is given for some rows only: seen once, a few or many times, or a class if the clone is expanded.

TRBV29-1	many	TRBJ1-2	.	CSVETPIGIYGYTF	TGCAGCGTTGAAACCCCCATCGGTATATATGGCTACACCTTC
TRBV6-1	.	TRBJ1-2	.	CASSEITPRRENNYGYTF	TGTGCCAGCAGTGAAATCACCCCTAGACGGGAGAATAACTATGGCTACACCTTC
TRBV15	large	TRBJ1-1	.	CATSREHNTEAFF	TGTGCCACCAGCAGAGAACACAACACTGAAGCTTTCTTT
TRBV11-2	.	TRBJ1-1	.	CASSQTGGRWTEAFF	TGTGCCAGCAGCCAAACCGGGGGGCGTTGGACTGAAGCTTTCTTT
TRBV7-9	.	TRBJ1-5	.	CASSLEGGTSQPQHF	TGTGCCAGCAGCTTAGAGGGAGGTACGAGTCAGCCCCAGCATTTT
TRBV2	many	TRBJ1-3	.	CASRSGGGNTIYF	TGTGCCAGCAGGTCGGGAGGTGGAAACACCATATATTTT
TRBV19	.	TRBJ1-1	.	CASTLRDRLNTEAFF	TGTGCCAGTACCTTACGAGACAGACTGAACACTGAAGCTTTCTTT
TRBV7-2	.	TRBJ2-7	.	CASSLIPKAYEQYF	TGTGCCAGCAGCTTGATCCCGAAAGCCTACGAGCAGTACTTC
TRBV10-3	.	TRBJ1-4	TRBD1	CASGTGVLLGANEKLFF	TGTGCCAGCGGGACAGGGGTTTTATTGGGGGCTAATGAAAAACTGTTTTTT
TRBV19	many	TRBJ1-1	.	CASRARGGTEAFF	TGTGCCAGCCGAGCCCGGGGTGGCACTGAAGCTTTCTTT
TRBV7-9	many	TRBJ2-7	TRBD1	CASRWDSSYEQYF	TGTGCCTCTCGCTGGGACAGTTCCTACGAGCAGTACTTC
TRBV5-6	.	TRBJ1-1	.	CASSLAYGVGTEAFF	TGTGCCAGCAGCTTGGCCTACGGAGTTGGTACTGAAGCTTTCTTT
TRBV29-1	few	TRBJ1-3	.	CSVIYGNTIYF	TGCAGCGTTATTTACGGAAACACCATATATTTT
TRBV20-1	few	TRBJ1-2	.	CSARDLRTYGYTF	TGCAGTGCTAGAGATCTAAGAACCTATGGCTACACCTTC
TRBV24-1	many	TRBJ1-5	TRBD1	CATSDPGTGGVGNQPQHF	TGTGCCACCAGTGACCCAGGGACAGGGGGCGTGGGAAATCAGCCCCAGCATTTT
TRBV7-2	.	TRBJ2-7	.	CASSQDSSYEQYF	TGTGCCAGCAGCCAGGACAGTTCCTACGAGCAGTACTTC
TRBV2	.	TRBJ2-2	TRBD2	CARSTRTSGELFF	TGTGCCAGGAGCACTAGGACTAGCGGGGAGCTGTTTTTT
TRBV25-1	.	TRBJ2-2	TRBD1	CASSEGQFVAGELFF	TGTGCCAGCAGCGAGGGACAGTTCGTCGCCGGGGAGCTGTTTTTT
TRBV5-5	few	TRBJ1-2	.	CASSPFQGPDYGYTF	TGTGCCAGCTCCCCCTTCCAGGGCCCCGACTATGGCTACACCTTC
TRBV12-3/TRBV12-4	.	TRBJ1-5	.	CASSLWGMGSNQPQHF	TGTGCCAGCAGTTTGTGGGGGATGGGAAGCAATCAGCCCCAGCATTTT
TRBV20-1	many	TRBJ2-7	TRBD2	CSAQWTSGYEQYF	TGCAGTGCCCAGTGGACTAGCGGCTACGAGCAGTACTTC
TRBV12-3/TRBV12-4	.	TRBJ1-6	.	CASKSTETYNSPLHF	TGTGCCAGCAAGTCAACCGAGACCTATAATTCACCCCTCCACTTT
TRBV24-1	many	TRBJ1-5	TRBD1	CATSEPGQGEQPQHF	TGTGCCACCAGTGAGCCGGGACAGGGTGAACAGCCCCAGCATTTT
TRBV20-1	.	TRBJ2-7	TRBD2	CSATRSSGKNTYEQYF	TGCAGTGCTACCCGAAGCAGCGGGAAGAATACCTACGAGCAGTACTTC